Reported below is one T cell receptor beta chain. The data were taken from a study of OX40 agonist ivuxolimab in advanced cancers. Study-level background: Patients took ivuxolimab, an agonistic anti-OX40 (CD134) antibody. Patients were dosed intravenously with ivuxolimab at 0.01 to 10 mg/kg every 2 weeks. Eligibility rules accepted prior anti-PD-1, anti-PD-L1 or anti-CTLA-4 therapy, and 40% had some.

Germline assignment: CDR1 SGHRS and CDR2 YFSETQ. Trimming removed 0 bases from V and 5 bases from J, with 14 bases in between. This CDR3 spans 15 amino acids. TCRdb's table, derived via immunoSEQ multiplex PCR, lists solely in-frame clones and lacks some. The profile shows 15,000 to 20,000 clones, about 88% of them singletons. This TCR was sampled from an adult with an advanced solid tumor such as melanoma, head and neck, liver or kidney cancer. V and J are TRBV5-1 and TRBJ2-5; maybe TRBD1 (5 bases). Sequencing was performed on CD4+ or CD8+ T cells sorted from blood, taken in a trial of the OX40 agonist ivuxolimab. The CDR3: CASSLDVGPGETQYF. The CDR3 nucleotides are TGCGCCAGCAGCTTGGATGTGGGGCCAGGGGAGACCCAGTACTTC.